Each of the 31 T cell receptor beta chains below was sequenced from the same sample in a study of blood T cell repertoires in COVID-19. The data were produced by immunoSEQ multiplex PCR, yet TCRdb's version contains in-frame clones alone and is incomplete. The profile covers around 380,000 clones, with approximately 87% appearing a single time and 1% to 1.5% taken by the ten largest. The sequenced material came from PBMCs or T cells enriched from blood (not recorded which). These receptors came from a young man who had recovered from COVID-19.

The chain recombines TRBV2 with TRBJ2-2; no firm D call. The CDR3 loop spans 13 amino acids. Germline CDR1 SNHLY, CDR2 FYNNEI. With 4 bases removed from V and 5 bases from J, the gap between germline ends came to 8 bases. CDR3 DNA sequence: TGTGCCAGCAGTGGATCCCGGACCGGGGAGCTGTTTTTT. Protein: CASSGSRTGELFF.

This CDR3 reads CASSLGAGGISPLHF. The CDR3 DNA reads TGTGCCAGCAGCCTGGGCGCCGGAGGAATTTCACCCCTCCACTTT. The chain combines TRBV3-1 (or the pseudogene TRBV3-2) with TRBJ1-6; D not certain. CDR3 length: 15 amino acids. Germline CDR1 reads LGHDT; CDR2 reads YNNKEL (reference sequence). With 4 bases removed from V and 9 bases from J, the gap between germline ends came to 16 bases.

V and J are TRBV10-3 and TRBJ2-1, with 9 bases matching TRBD2. Germline V CDR1 and CDR2: ENHRY, SYGVKD. The CDR3 runs to 14 residues. V was pared by 7 bases and J by 7 bases, with 8 bases of the junction left unmatched. In DNA, the CDR3 is TGTGCCATCAATGCCGGGACTAGCAGGAATGAGCAGTTCTTC. Amino acids: CAINAGTSRNEQFF.

The chain employs TRBV2 and TRBJ2-7; 9 bases are a match to TRBD1. There are 13 residues in the CDR3. CDR1 is SNHLY, CDR2 FYNNEI, per germline. V was clipped by 8 bases and J by 4 bases; unmatched bases: 6. The chain's CDR3 is CASVEGQGYEQYF. CDR3 nucleotide sequence: TGTGCCAGCGTGGAGGGACAGGGATACGAGCAGTACTTC.

This chain connects TRBV5-1 to TRBJ2-3; no reliable D call. The ends were cut back, 0 bases at V and 6 bases at J, with 8 bases in the middle. The CDR3 is made up of 13 amino acids. In germline, CDR1 is SGHRS, CDR2 YFSETQ. The CDR3 is CASSLASFDTQYF. For the CDR3, the DNA is TGCGCCAGCAGCTTGGCTAGTTTCGATACGCAGTATTTT.

The gene calls are TRBV10-3 and TRBJ1-2, with unresolved D. The CDR3 loop spans 13 amino acids. Trimming took off 5 bases at V and 3 bases at J, with 10 bases between the two ends. The germline gives CDR1 ENHRY, CDR2 SYGVKD. The CDR3 DNA reads as TGTGCCATCAGTCCTATGCCCGACTATGGCTACACCTTC. This encodes CAISPMPDYGYTF.

The rearrangement uses TRBV7-9 and TRBJ2-7; TRBD2 is a possible D gene (5 bases). Trimming left V 1 base short and J 0 bases short, with 16 bases between. This CDR3 is built from 17 residues. Germline lookup yields CDR1 SEHNR and CDR2 FQNEAQ (reference sequence). CDR3 amino acids: CASSLGLYPGISYEQYF. CDR3 bases: TGTGCCAGCAGCTTAGGACTCTATCCGGGGATCTCCTACGAGCAGTACTTC.

This chain connects TRBV5-1 to TRBJ2-5; 9 nucleotides match TRBD2. This CDR3 region has 16 residues. Germline V lookup: CDR1 SGHRS, CDR2 YFSETQ. V shed 0 bases, J shed 1 base, and the junction held 4 bases outside the gene matches. DNA of the CDR3: TGCGCCAGCAGCTTGGGGGCTAGCGGGGTCCAAGAGACCCAGTACTTC. Translated, it gives CASSLGASGVQETQYF.

There are a few counts of this clone. The V call is TRBV19, the J call TRBJ1-5; TRBD1 agrees at 7 bases. This CDR3 is built from 19 residues. Germline lookup yields CDR1 LNHDA and CDR2 SQIVND (reference sequence). Trimming at V came to 6 bases and at J to 0 bases, leaving 17 bases not matched to a gene. CDR3 sequence reads: CASRAGTELRLYSNQPQHF. In DNA, the CDR3 is TGTGCCAGTAGAGCCGGGACAGAACTACGACTATATAGCAATCAGCCCCAGCATTTT.

The genes are TRBV24-1 and TRBJ2-3; D is perhaps TRBD2 (6 bases). V lost 4 bases and J lost 3, with 16 bases in between. Per the germline V gene, CDR1 is KGHDR and CDR2 is SFDVKD. This CDR3 region has 16 residues. The CDR3 reads CATSDSGAFGTDTQYF. In nucleotides, the CDR3 is TGTGCCACCAGTGACTCGGGAGCTTTCGGGACAGATACGCAGTATTTT.

The chain carries TRBV4-3 and TRBJ1-2, with D possibly matching TRBD1 (5 bases). V lost 3 bases to trimming and J lost 8 bases, with 22 bases between them. CDR1 and CDR2 from the germline V gene are LGHNA and YSLEER. This CDR3 has 16 residues. The CDR3 loop is CASSHGGTDVLGGYTF. DNA of the CDR3: TGCGCCAGCAGCCATGGAGGGACCGACGTCCTAGGGGGCTACACCTTC.

This clone showed up just a few times. The chain carries TRBV19 and TRBJ2-1; 7 positions match TRBD1. The CDR3 is 13 residues long. V lost 6 bases to trimming and J lost 2 bases; unmatched junction nucleotides: 1. Germline lookup yields CDR1 LNHDA and CDR2 SQIVND (reference sequence). The CDR3 DNA sequence: TGTGCCAGTAGACAGGGGACCTACAATGAGCAGTTCTTC. Residues: CASRQGTYNEQFF.

CDR3: CASSFYSSNQPQHF. In nucleotides, the CDR3 is TGTGCCAGCAGTTTCTACAGTAGCAATCAGCCCCAGCATTTT. The rearrangement links TRBV7-2 to TRBJ1-5; D is unresolved. The germline CDR1 and CDR2 sequences are SGHTA and FQGNSA. V lost 6 bases to trimming and J lost 0 bases, with 9 bases between them. The CDR3 is made up of 14 amino acids. The full variable domain, in which reference TRBV7-2 and TRBJ1-5 provide the parts outside the CDR3, is GAGVSQSPSNKVTEKGKDVELRCDPISGHTALYWYRQSLGQGLEFLIYFQGNSAPDKSGLPSDRFSAERTGGSVSTLTIQRTQQEDSAVYLCASSFYSSNQPQHFGDGTRLSIL.

CDR3 bases: TGCAGTGCTAGTCCTCCGGGAGGTCAGCCCCAGCATTTT. Translated, it gives CSASPPGGQPQHF. The rearrangement joins TRBV20-1 to TRBJ1-5, with D unclear. Germline V gene data show CDR1 as DFQATT and CDR2 as SNEGSKA (reference sequence). Trimming took 3 bases from V and 6 from J, leaving 12 bases between them. The CDR3 is made up of 13 amino acids.

The gene calls are TRBV6-6 and TRBJ1-3, with D possibly matching TRBD1 (6 bases). V lost 6 bases to trimming and J lost 0 bases, with 30 bases between them. Germline V gene lookup returns CDR1 MNHNY and CDR2 SVGAGI (reference sequence). The CDR3 is 21 residues long. As DNA, the CDR3 is TGTGCCAGCAGCCGATTGACCCGAGGACCACAGGGCCGGAGCTCTGGAAACACCATATATTTT. Its protein is CASSRLTRGPQGRSSGNTIYF.

The V call is TRBV6-5, the J call TRBJ1-2, with 7 bases aligning to TRBD1. J lost 4 bases, V lost 11 bases, and 7 bases had no gene match. Germline loops: CDR1 MNHEY, CDR2 SVGAGI. This CDR3 is built from 12 residues. CDR3 DNA: TGTGCCCGGCCCGGGACAGCCTATGGCTACACCTTC. This sequence encodes CARPGTAYGYTF.

Of note for this clone: The sample holds other DNA sequences that translate to the same CDR3. The V and J genes are TRBV4-2 and TRBJ2-7; D is perhaps TRBD2 (5 bases). This CDR3 has 14 amino acids. Germline CDR1 is LGHNA and CDR2 is YNFKEQ. V lost 3 bases, J lost 2 bases, and 11 bases lay in between. The CDR3 DNA reads as TGTGCCAGCAGCCAGGAGACGGGGACCTACGAGCAGTACTTC. Amino acid sequence: CASSQETGTYEQYF.

The chain uses TRBV4-3 and TRBJ1-3; TRBD1 might be the D (6 bases). Trimming stripped 0 bases from V and 2 bases from J, with 14 bases between. Germline CDR1 reads LGHNA; CDR2 reads YSLEER. The CDR3 sequence is 17 residues long. The CDR3 DNA reads as TGCGCCAGCAGCCAAGATAGGTGGGGGGGCCCTGGAAACACCATATATTTT. This codes for CASSQDRWGGPGNTIYF.

This sequence joins TRBV5-5 and TRBJ2-2; possible D gene TRBD1, 6 bases. The V gene's germline CDR1 is SGHKS and CDR2 YYEKEE (reference sequence). The CDR3 loop spans 15 amino acids. Trimming stripped 6 bases from V and 1 base from J, with 13 bases between. The CDR3 region has the DNA TGTGCCAGCATCCCGGGACACCGGAACACCGGGGAGCTGTTTTTT. This encodes CASIPGHRNTGELFF.

This clone was seen a single time. The DNA for the CDR3 is TGTGCCAGCAGCAGAGGGACAGGGTGGGGAATGAACACTGAAGCTTTCTTT. Translation: CASSRGTGWGMNTEAFF. V and J are TRBV7-9 and TRBJ1-1; 9 positions agree with TRBD1. The CDR3 contains 17 residues. V was pared by 5 bases and J by 0 bases, with 10 bases of the junction left unmatched. Per the germline V gene, CDR1 is SEHNR and CDR2 is FQNEAQ (reference sequence).

This clone was picked up one time. The chain joins TRBV13 to TRBJ1-2; D possibly corresponds to TRBD1 (5 bases). V lost 1 base, J lost 0 bases, and 9 bases lay in between. Germline CDR1 and CDR2: PRHDT and FYEKMQ (reference sequence). This CDR3 contains 15 residues. This CDR3 reads CASSLVGLANYGYTF. CDR3 sequence (DNA): TGTGCCAGCAGCTTAGTGGGACTCGCTAACTATGGCTACACCTTC.

CDR3 amino acids: CASSDPLGQYF. DNA of the CDR3: TGTGCCAGCAGCGACCCCCTAGGGCAGTACTTC. The chain has TRBV6-2 or TRBV6-3 and TRBJ2-7; no reliable D call. The germline CDR1 and CDR2 sequences are MNHEY and SVGEGT. This CDR3 is 11 amino acids long. The V and J ends lost 6 bases and 9 bases respectively, with 12 bases between them.

V usage is TRBV7-9 and J usage is TRBJ1-1, with 10 positions matching TRBD1. The CDR3 is 18 amino acids. Germline trimming cut 3 bases from V and 1 base from J; bases unmatched to any gene: 11. In germline, CDR1 is SEHNR, CDR2 FQNEAQ (reference sequence). The CDR3: CASSFTWGTGEGNTEAFF. The CDR3 DNA is TGTGCCAGCAGCTTTACGTGGGGGACAGGGGAGGGGAACACTGAAGCTTTCTTT.

This clone has a single count. The chain joins TRBV15 to TRBJ1-2; tentatively, D is TRBD1 (5 bases). Germline CDR1 and CDR2: LNHNV and YYDKDF (reference sequence). This CDR3 contains 16 residues. The ends were cut back, 0 bases at V and 6 bases at J, with 17 bases in the middle. Here the CDR3 reads CATSREMGLQPDGYTF. The CDR3 DNA reads TGTGCCACCAGCAGAGAGATGGGACTCCAGCCGGATGGCTACACCTTC.

V usage is TRBV25-1 and J usage is TRBJ1-5, with D unclear. Trimming removed 4 bases from V and 5 bases from J, with 21 bases in between. CDR1 and CDR2 (germline): MGHDK, SYGVNS. There are 17 residues in the CDR3. The CDR3 sequence is CASSAHTSGFVDQPQHF. The DNA of the CDR3 is TGTGCCAGCAGTGCCCACACCTCGGGGTTTGTGGATCAGCCCCAGCATTTT.

This clone was counted only a few times. The sample carries other DNA sequences with the same CDR3. The chain has TRBV18 and TRBJ1-1; D uncertain. Germline CDR1 KGHSH, CDR2 LQKENI. With 1 base removed from V and 2 bases from J, the gap between germline ends came to 5 bases. The CDR3 is made up of 13 amino acids. This CDR3 reads CASSPQRNTEAFF. The CDR3 DNA follows: TGTGCCAGCTCACCACAGAGAAACACTGAAGCTTTCTTT.

The chain joins TRBV6-2 or TRBV6-3 to TRBJ1-6; 9 nucleotides line up with TRBD1. The CDR3 extends over 14 amino acids. CDR1 is MNHEY and CDR2 is SVGEGT in the germline V gene. Trimming removed 5 bases from V and 8 bases from J; junction bases left unmatched: 4. CDR3 in DNA: TGTGCCAGCAGTCGGGACAGGGAAGATTCACCCCTCCACTTT. It encodes CASSRDREDSPLHF.

The rearrangement uses TRBV4-1 and TRBJ2-7, with D possibly matching TRBD2 (5 bases). The CDR3 totals 15 residues. V dropped 1 base and J dropped 1 base, with 11 bases sitting between them. CDR1 is MGHRA and CDR2 is YSYEKL in the germline V gene. The CDR3 nucleotides read TGCGCCAGCAGCCAAGGAGGCCCGGGATCCTACGAGCAGTACTTC. Its protein product is CASSQGGPGSYEQYF.

This chain uses TRBV5-4 with TRBJ2-7, with a possible D match to TRBD2 (6 bases). There are 16 residues in the CDR3. V dropped 1 base and J dropped 4 bases, with 18 bases sitting between them. CDR1 is SGHNT, CDR2 YYREEE, per germline (reference sequence). The CDR3 DNA is TGTGCCAGCAGCTTGAAACGGGAGACAGCTTTATACGAGCAGTACTTC. Its translation is CASSLKRETALYEQYF.

The chain combines TRBV19 with TRBJ1-2, with D possibly TRBD1 on 5 matching bases. The CDR3 is made up of 16 amino acids. From germline, CDR1 is LNHDA and CDR2 SQIVND (reference sequence). Trimming shortened V by 3 bases and J by 2 bases, and 16 bases separated the two germline ends. The CDR3 spells CASSIRGDSANYGYTF. DNA of the CDR3: TGTGCCAGTAGTATTCGTGGGGACTCAGCAAACTATGGCTACACCTTC.

The rearrangement joins TRBV28 to TRBJ2-7, with D perhaps matching TRBD2 (6 bases). CDR1 and CDR2 (germline): MDHEN, SYDVKM. V lost 3 bases and J lost 2, with 11 bases in between. The CDR3 consists of 14 residues. This CDR3 is CASSFAGGAYEQYF. The CDR3 region has the DNA TGTGCCAGCAGTTTCGCCGGGGGAGCCTACGAGCAGTACTTC.